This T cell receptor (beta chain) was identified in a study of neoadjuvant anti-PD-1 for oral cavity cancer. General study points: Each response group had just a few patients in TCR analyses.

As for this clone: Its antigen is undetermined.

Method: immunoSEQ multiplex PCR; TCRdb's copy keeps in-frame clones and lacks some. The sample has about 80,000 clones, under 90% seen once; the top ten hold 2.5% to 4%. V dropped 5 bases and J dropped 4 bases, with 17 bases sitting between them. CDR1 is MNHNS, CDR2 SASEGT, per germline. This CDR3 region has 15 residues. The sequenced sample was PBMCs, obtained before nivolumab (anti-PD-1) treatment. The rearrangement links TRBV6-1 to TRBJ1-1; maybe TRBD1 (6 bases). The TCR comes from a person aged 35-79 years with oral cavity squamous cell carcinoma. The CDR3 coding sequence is TGTGCCAGCAGTCAAGGGGGGGGCCAGGGCACTGAAGCTTTCTTT. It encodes CASSQGGGQGTEAFF.